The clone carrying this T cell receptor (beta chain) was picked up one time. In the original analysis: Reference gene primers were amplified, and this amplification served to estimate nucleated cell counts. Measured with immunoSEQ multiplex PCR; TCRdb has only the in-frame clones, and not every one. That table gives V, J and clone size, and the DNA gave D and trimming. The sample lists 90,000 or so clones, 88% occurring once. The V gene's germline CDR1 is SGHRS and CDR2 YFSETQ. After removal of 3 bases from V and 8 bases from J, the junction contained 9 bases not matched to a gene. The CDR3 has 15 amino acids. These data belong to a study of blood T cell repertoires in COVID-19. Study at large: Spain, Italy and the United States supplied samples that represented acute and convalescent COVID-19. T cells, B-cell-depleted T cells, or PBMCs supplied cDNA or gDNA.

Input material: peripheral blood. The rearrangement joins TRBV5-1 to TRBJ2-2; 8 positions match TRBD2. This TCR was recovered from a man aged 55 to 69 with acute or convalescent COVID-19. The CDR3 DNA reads TGCGCCAGCAGCTCGGACGGGACTAGAGTAGGGGAGCTGTTTTTT. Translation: CASSSDGTRVGELFF.